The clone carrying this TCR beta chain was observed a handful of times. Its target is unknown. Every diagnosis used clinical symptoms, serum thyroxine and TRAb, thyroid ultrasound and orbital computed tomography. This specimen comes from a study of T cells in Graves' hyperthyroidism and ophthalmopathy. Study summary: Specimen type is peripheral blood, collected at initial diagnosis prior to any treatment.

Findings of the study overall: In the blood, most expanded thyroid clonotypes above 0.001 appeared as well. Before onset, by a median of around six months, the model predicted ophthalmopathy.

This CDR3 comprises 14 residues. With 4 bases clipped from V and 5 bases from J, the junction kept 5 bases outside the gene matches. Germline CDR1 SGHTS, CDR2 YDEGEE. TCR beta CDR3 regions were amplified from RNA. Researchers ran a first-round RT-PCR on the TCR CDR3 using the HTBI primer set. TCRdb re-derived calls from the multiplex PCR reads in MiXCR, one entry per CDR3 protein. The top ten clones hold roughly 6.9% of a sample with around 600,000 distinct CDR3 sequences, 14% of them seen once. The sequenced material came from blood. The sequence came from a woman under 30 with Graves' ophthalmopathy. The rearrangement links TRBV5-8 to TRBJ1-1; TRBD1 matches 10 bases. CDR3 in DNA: TGTGCCAGCAGCCGACAGGGGGCGCGGACTGAAGCTTTCTTT. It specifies CASSRQGARTEAFF.